The 2 T cell receptor beta chains reported below all come from one sample, sequenced in a study of T cell changes during pregnancy in multiple sclerosis. The table came from immunoSEQ multiplex PCR; TCRdb's copy has only in-frame clones and leaves some out. The data show under 50,000 clones, 90% seen once. The sample consisted of CD4+ T cells from peripheral blood mononuclear cells, taken in the first trimester of pregnancy. These receptors were obtained from a female donor in good health, enrolled as a control in a pregnancy study.

The V gene is TRBV5-4, the J gene TRBJ2-7; TRBD1 might be the D (6 bases). This CDR3 has 15 amino acids. V lost 5 bases and J 4 bases, leaving 19 bases between the germline ends. The germline V gene has CDR1 SGHNT and CDR2 YYREEE (reference sequence). CDR3 DNA: TGTGCCAGCAGGGAAGAACAGGGACGATTATACGAGCAGTACTTC. Translation gives CASREEQGRLYEQYF.

This chain connects TRBV11-2 to TRBJ1-6; D perhaps matches TRBD1 (5 bases). Germline CDR1 SGHAT, CDR2 FQNNGV. The length of the CDR3 is 12 residues. Trimming took 4 bases from V and 13 from J, leaving 11 bases between them. CDR3 in DNA: TGTGCCAGCAGCTCCCGACAGTCTCCCCTCCACTTT. This encodes CASSSRQSPLHF. Drawing the rest from reference TRBV11-2 and TRBJ1-6, the complete variable domain is EAGVAQSPRYKIIEKRQSVAFWCNPISGHATLYWYQQILGQGPKLLIQFQNNGVVDDSQLPKDRFSAERLKGVDSTLKIQPAKLEDSAVYLCASSSRQSPLHFGNGTRLTVT.